The 27 T cell receptor beta chains listed next were all sequenced from one sample in a study of blood T cell repertoires in COVID-19. Assay: immunoSEQ multiplex PCR; the TCRdb copy retains only in-frame clones and omits some. The table lists about 60,000 clones, roughly 79% of them singletons. Material: peripheral blood. The receptors were sampled from a man aged 55 to 70 with acute or convalescent COVID-19.

On this clone: One end of the junction is discordant with germline, which a read error may explain. V and J are TRBV30 and TRBJ1-1; TRBD1 might be the D (6 bases). The CDR3 loop spans 13 amino acids. The germline V gene encodes CDR1 GTSNPN and CDR2 SVGIG (reference sequence). In DNA, the CDR3 is TGTGCCTGGAGTGTTGGAGGCAGGGGCCCATACAATTTT. Protein sequence: CAWSVGGRGPYNF.

The genes are TRBV11-2 and TRBJ1-1, with D tentatively TRBD1 (5 bases). CDR1 is SGHAT, CDR2 FQNNGV, per germline. CDR3 size: 12 residues. V was pared by 5 bases and J by 7 bases, with 11 bases between. CDR3 bases: TGTGCCAGCAGCCCTTGGGGCTTTGAAGCTTTCTTT. This gives the protein CASSPWGFEAFF.

This chain connects TRBV29-1 to TRBJ1-2; a weak D match, TRBD1 (5 bases). V shed 7 bases and J shed 3 bases, with 21 bases lying between them. The germline gives CDR1 SQVTM, CDR2 ANQGSEA. This CDR3 spans 15 amino acids. The CDR3 protein is CSGGGSGRLDYGYTF. The CDR3, as DNA: TGCAGCGGGGGGGGTTCTGGGAGATTGGACTATGGCTACACCTTC.

The rearrangement uses TRBV28 and TRBJ1-3, with D maybe TRBD1 (5 bases). The CDR3 is 13 residues long. The ends were cut back, 8 bases at V and 0 bases at J, with 8 bases in the middle. Germline V lookup: CDR1 MDHEN, CDR2 SYDVKM. In nucleotides, the CDR3 is TGTGCCAGCGTCAGGGTCTCTGGAAACACCATATATTTT. Residues: CASVRVSGNTIYF.

The genes are TRBV25-1 and TRBJ2-1, with D perhaps matching TRBD1 (6 bases). The CDR3 totals 17 residues. Trimming left V 4 bases short and J 5 bases short, with 21 bases between. CDR1 and CDR2 from the germline V gene are MGHDK and SYGVNS. The CDR3: CASSATNQDRHNNEQFF. The DNA of the CDR3 is TGTGCCAGCAGTGCCACCAACCAGGACAGACATAACAATGAGCAGTTCTTC.

This rearrangement joins TRBV5-1 to TRBJ1-6; tentative D call: TRBD1 (5 bases). Germline V gives CDR1 SGHRS, CDR2 YFSETQ. The length of the CDR3 is 16 residues. V lost 5 bases and J 8 bases, leaving 20 bases between the germline ends. The DNA of the CDR3 is TGCGCCAGCAGAAAATCGGGTGGGGGGGGAGATTCACCCCTCCACTTT. The encoded protein is CASRKSGGGGDSPLHF.

The genes are TRBV4-1 and TRBJ1-2, with 9 bases matching TRBD1. Trimming removed 4 bases from V and 4 bases from J; junction bases left unmatched: 7. The CDR3 spans 15 residues. The germline gives CDR1 MGHRA, CDR2 YSYEKL. CDR3 protein: CASSPTGGLGYGYTF. CDR3 nucleotides: TGCGCCAGCAGCCCAACAGGGGGCTTAGGCTATGGCTACACCTTC.

This rearrangement joins TRBV21-1 to TRBJ1-1. TRBV21-1 is a pseudogene. There are 15 residues in the CDR3. Written as DNA, the CDR3 is TGTGCCAGCAGCCCGATGGGGAGGCGGAACACTGAAGCTTTCTTT. Translation: CASSPMGRRNTEAFF.

The chain uses TRBV14 and TRBJ2-2; TRBD2 agrees at 8 bases. The CDR3 has 16 amino acids. Trimming cost V 5 bases and J 7 bases; bases outside gene matches: 12. Germline lookup yields CDR1 SGHDN and CDR2 FVKESK. CDR3 loop: CASSEASLAGLGELFF. The CDR3 region has the DNA TGTGCCAGCAGCGAAGCAAGTTTAGCGGGGCTCGGGGAGCTGTTTTTT.

The V gene is TRBV6-1, the J gene TRBJ1-5, with TRBD1 identical over 8 bases. V lost 1 base to trimming and J lost 2 bases; unmatched junction nucleotides: 4. Looked up from germline, CDR1 is MNHNS and CDR2 is SASEGT. CDR3 size: 16 residues. The CDR3 is CASSEVTGVGNQPQHF. The CDR3 nucleotides read TGTGCCAGCAGTGAAGTGACAGGGGTGGGCAATCAGCCCCAGCATTTT.

V and J are TRBV9 and TRBJ1-2; a possible D gene is TRBD1 (6 bases). Per germline, CDR1 SGDLS and CDR2 YYNGEE. The CDR3 runs 15 residues. The V end was cut by 0 bases, the J end by 4 bases, with 13 bases between. The CDR3 sequence is CASSVEGGLGYGYTF. The CDR3 DNA sequence: TGTGCCAGCAGCGTAGAGGGGGGGCTCGGCTATGGCTACACCTTC.

Regarding this clone: The same CDR3 also results from other DNA sequences found in this sample. The chain is built from TRBV4-1 and TRBJ1-6; no clear D. This CDR3 has 14 amino acids. Germline V gene lookup returns CDR1 MGHRA and CDR2 YSYEKL. The ends were cut back, 1 base at V and 7 bases at J, with 8 bases in the middle. The DNA of the CDR3 is TGCGCCAGCAGCCAAGTCACGGGAAATTCACCCCTCCACTTT. It encodes CASSQVTGNSPLHF.

This sequence joins TRBV5-1 and TRBJ2-4, with TRBD1 as a possible D gene (5 bases). This CDR3 has 13 amino acids. Germline CDR1 and CDR2: SGHRS and YFSETQ. The germline V and J ends were trimmed by 2 bases and 8 bases, with 11 bases remaining between them. The CDR3 here is CASSFEGADIQYF. The CDR3 DNA is TGCGCCAGCAGCTTTGAAGGGGCGGACATTCAGTACTTC.

The CDR3 DNA sequence: TGTGCCAGCAGTGGACAGCTGGAGAATGAAAAACTGTTTTTT. Translation gives CASSGQLENEKLFF. The rearrangement links TRBV2 to TRBJ1-4; tentatively, D is TRBD1 (5 bases). V was clipped by 4 bases and J by 5 bases, with 11 bases between them. Germline V gene data show CDR1 as SNHLY and CDR2 as FYNNEI. This CDR3 is built from 14 residues.

The gene calls are TRBV4-1 and TRBJ1-1; TRBD1 is a possible D gene (5 bases). Germline V gives CDR1 MGHRA, CDR2 YSYEKL. This CDR3 has 14 amino acids. V was cut by 1 base and J by 4 bases, with 10 bases left in between. DNA of the CDR3: TGCGCCAGCAGCCAAGCGGGGGGGAGCACTGAAGCTTTCTTT. This codes for CASSQAGGSTEAFF.

The DNA of the CDR3 is TGTGCCAGCAGCCCCAACGGGGGTTATGGCTACACCTTC. This sequence encodes CASSPNGGYGYTF. V gene TRBV6-5 combines with J gene TRBJ1-2; tentative D call: TRBD1 (5 bases). There are 13 residues in the CDR3. Trimming cost V 6 bases and J 5 bases, with 13 bases left between them. CDR1 is MNHEY and CDR2 is SVGAGI in the germline V gene.

As concerns this clone: The junction departs from germline at one end; a sequencing error may be responsible. The V call is TRBV7-7, the J call TRBJ2-1; 7 bases agree with TRBD2. The CDR3 runs 16 residues. Germline CDR1 and CDR2: SSHAT and FNYEAQ (reference sequence). The CDR3 protein is CASSLRLAAPGNEQFF. The CDR3, as DNA: TGTGCTAGCAGCTTACGGCTAGCGGCCCCGGGCAATGAGCAGTTCTTC.

The V gene is TRBV7-3, the J gene TRBJ1-5, with 8 bases matching TRBD1. The CDR3 covers 14 residues. Germline V CDR1 and CDR2: SGHTA, FQGTGA. The V gene end was trimmed by 4 bases and the J gene end by 5 bases; junction bases not matched to a gene: 4. CDR3 sequence reads: CASSSDRVDQPQHF. CDR3 nucleotide sequence: TGTGCCAGCAGCTCGGACAGGGTCGATCAGCCCCAGCATTTT.

This clone was observed a handful of times. The chain employs TRBV18 and TRBJ2-1; D perhaps matches TRBD2 (7 bases). CDR1 KGHSH and CDR2 LQKENI come from the germline V gene. CDR3 length equals 14 residues. V was pared by 4 bases and J by 2 bases, with 9 bases between. CDR3 loop: CASSRGGAYNEQFF. The CDR3 coding sequence is TGTGCCAGCTCACGAGGGGGGGCCTACAATGAGCAGTTCTTC.

This clone was seen a single time. The chain employs TRBV7-9 and TRBJ1-2; TRBD1 aligns across 7 bases. The germline gives CDR1 SEHNR, CDR2 FQNEAQ (reference sequence). V lost 5 bases and J lost 6; bases outside the gene matches: 9. CDR3 length equals 14 residues. CDR3 in amino acids: CASSPRDRENGYTF. CDR3 sequence (DNA): TGTGCCAGCAGCCCAAGAGACAGGGAGAATGGCTACACCTTC.

In its sample, this clone was seen once. As DNA, the CDR3 is TGCGCCAGCAGCCAAGATCCGGGACTAGCGGGGAATGAGCAGTTCTTC. Translating gives CASSQDPGLAGNEQFF. The rearrangement uses TRBV4-1 and TRBJ2-1; 13 bases line up with TRBD2. CDR3 length equals 16 residues. Germline CDR1 reads MGHRA; CDR2 reads YSYEKL. After removal of 0 bases from V and 7 bases from J, the junction contained 3 bases not matched to a gene.

This chain uses TRBV4-2 with TRBJ1-6; a weak D match, TRBD1 (6 bases). Between the trimmed V and J ends, which lost 4 bases and 5 bases, there was a span of 15 bases. The germline CDR1 and CDR2 sequences are LGHNA and YNFKEQ. The CDR3 is 16 residues long. CDR3 sequence reads: CASSRLDSRDNSPLHF. The CDR3 DNA reads as TGTGCCAGCAGCCGGCTGGACAGTCGGGATAATTCACCCCTCCACTTT.

The V and J genes are TRBV18 and TRBJ1-6; the D gene is possibly TRBD1 (5 bases). CDR1 KGHSH and CDR2 LQKENI come from the germline V gene. The CDR3 length is 15 residues. V was trimmed by 3 bases and J by 10 bases, leaving 16 bases between them. DNA for the CDR3: TGTGCCAGCTCACCTCTCCGAGACAGTGCCTCACCCCTCCACTTT. Its translation: CASSPLRDSASPLHF.

The chain has TRBV27 and TRBJ1-1; possible D gene TRBD1, 5 bases. There are 14 residues in the CDR3. Germline-derived CDR1 and CDR2 are MNHEY and SMNVEV (reference sequence). V lost 5 bases to trimming and J lost 2 bases, with 12 bases between them. CDR3 residues: CASSPRRANTEAFF. The CDR3 DNA sequence: TGTGCCAGCAGTCCCCGCAGGGCAAACACTGAAGCTTTCTTT.

The V and J genes are TRBV27 and TRBJ1-2; TRBD1 might be the D (6 bases). The ends were cut back, 7 bases at V and 4 bases at J, with 16 bases in the middle. CDR1 and CDR2 from the germline V gene are MNHEY and SMNVEV (reference sequence). The CDR3 consists of 14 residues. The CDR3 nucleotides read TGTGCCAGCAAAAACCCGGACAGTTTCTATGGCTACACCTTC. Amino acid sequence: CASKNPDSFYGYTF.

DNA of the CDR3: TGTGCCAGCAGCGCCGTGGGGCAGTATGGCTACACCTTC. Amino acids: CASSAVGQYGYTF. The rearrangement uses TRBV9 and TRBJ1-2; a possible D gene is TRBD1 (5 bases). The V gene lost 3 bases and the J gene lost 5 bases, with 11 bases spanning the gap. The CDR3 loop spans 13 amino acids. CDR1 SGDLS and CDR2 YYNGEE come from the germline V gene.

The genes are TRBV7-7 and TRBJ2-2, with TRBD2 matching over 7 bases. The germline gives CDR1 SSHAT, CDR2 FNYEAQ (reference sequence). The CDR3 sequence is 14 residues long. With V trimmed by 4 bases and J by 5 bases, 4 bases remained unmatched. CDR3 DNA: TGTGCCAGCAGCTCGTCTAGCGGAACCGGGGAGCTGTTTTTT. As protein: CASSSSSGTGELFF.